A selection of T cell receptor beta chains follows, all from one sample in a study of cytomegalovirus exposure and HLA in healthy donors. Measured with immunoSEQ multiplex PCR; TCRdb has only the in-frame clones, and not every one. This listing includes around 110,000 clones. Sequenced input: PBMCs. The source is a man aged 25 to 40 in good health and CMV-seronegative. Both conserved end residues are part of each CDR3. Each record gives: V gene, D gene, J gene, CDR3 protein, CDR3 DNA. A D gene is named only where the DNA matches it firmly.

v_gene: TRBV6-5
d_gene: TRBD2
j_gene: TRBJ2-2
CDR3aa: CASSYSGGVAGELFF
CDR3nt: TGTGCCAGCAGTTACTCGGGGGGGGTGGCCGGGGAGCTGTTTTTT

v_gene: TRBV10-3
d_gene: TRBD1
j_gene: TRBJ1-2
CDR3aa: CAMGTGYTNYGYTF
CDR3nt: TGTGCCATGGGGACAGGATACACTAACTATGGCTACACCTTC

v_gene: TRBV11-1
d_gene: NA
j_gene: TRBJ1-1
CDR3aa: CASSFRNTEAFF
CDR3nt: TGTGCCAGCAGCTTCCGGAACACTGAAGCTTTCTTT

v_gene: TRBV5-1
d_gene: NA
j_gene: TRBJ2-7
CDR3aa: CASSYRRDTTLIPSSYEQYF
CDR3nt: TGCGCCAGCAGCTACCGCCGGGACACCACCTTAATCCCTTCTTCCTACGAGCAGTACTTC

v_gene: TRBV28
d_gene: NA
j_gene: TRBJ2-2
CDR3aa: CASSFRVSLTPGELFF
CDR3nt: TGTGCCAGCAGTTTTCGGGTATCCCTCACACCGGGGGAGCTGTTTTTT

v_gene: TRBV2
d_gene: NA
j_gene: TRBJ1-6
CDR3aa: CASSDWGVYNSPLHF
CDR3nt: TGTGCCAGCAGTGACTGGGGGGTTTATAATTCACCCCTCCACTTT

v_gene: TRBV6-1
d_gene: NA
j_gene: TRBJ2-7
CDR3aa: CASSGTPRNEQYF
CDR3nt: TGTGCCAGCTCGGGGACTCCGCGGAACGAGCAGTACTTC

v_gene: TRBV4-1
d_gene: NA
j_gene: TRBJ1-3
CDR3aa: CASSQAWGVGNTIYF
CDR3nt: TGCGCCAGCAGCCAAGCGTGGGGAGTGGGAAACACCATATATTTT

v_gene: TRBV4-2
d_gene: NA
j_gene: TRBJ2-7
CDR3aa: CASSQVRGDSSEQYF
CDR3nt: TGTGCCAGCAGCCAAGTGCGCGGGGACTCAAGCGAGCAGTACTTC

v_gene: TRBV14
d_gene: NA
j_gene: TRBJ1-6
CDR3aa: CASSPYAGENSPLHF
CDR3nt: TGTGCCAGCAGCCCTTATGCAGGGGAAAATTCACCCCTCCACTTT

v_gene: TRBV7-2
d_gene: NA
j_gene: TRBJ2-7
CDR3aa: CASSLARGYEQYF
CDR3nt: TGTGCCAGCAGCTTAGCGCGGGGCTACGAGCAGTACTTC

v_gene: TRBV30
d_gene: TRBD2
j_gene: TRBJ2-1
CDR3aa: CAWSGPGLGRGEQFF
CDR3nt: TGTGCCTGGAGTGGCCCGGGACTAGGGAGGGGTGAGCAGTTCTTC

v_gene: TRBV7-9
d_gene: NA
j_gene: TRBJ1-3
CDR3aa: CASRSLGNTIYF
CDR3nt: TGTGCCAGCAGGTCCTTGGGAAACACCATATATTTT

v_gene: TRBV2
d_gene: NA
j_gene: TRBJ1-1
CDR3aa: CASSGRGTPEAFF
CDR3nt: TGTGCCAGCAGTGGTCGGGGTACGCCTGAAGCTTTCTTT

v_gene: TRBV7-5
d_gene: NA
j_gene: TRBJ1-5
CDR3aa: CVRSFGTGVYSNQPQHF
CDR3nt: TGTGTCAGAAGCTTCGGGACAGGGGTTTATAGCAATCAGCCCCAGCATTTT

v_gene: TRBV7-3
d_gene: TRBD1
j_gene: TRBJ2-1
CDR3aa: CASSLTTGAYNEQFF
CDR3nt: TGTGCCAGCAGCTTAACTACAGGGGCGTACAATGAGCAGTTCTTC

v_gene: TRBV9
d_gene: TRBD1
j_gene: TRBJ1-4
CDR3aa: CASSLSTGVYGKLFF
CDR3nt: TGTGCCAGCAGTCTTTCCACAGGGGTCTATGGAAAACTGTTTTTT

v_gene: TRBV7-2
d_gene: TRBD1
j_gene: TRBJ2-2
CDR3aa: CASSRTGDTGELFF
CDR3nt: TGTGCCAGCAGCCGGACAGGCGACACCGGGGAGCTGTTTTTT

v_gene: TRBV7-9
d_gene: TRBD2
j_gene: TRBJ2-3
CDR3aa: CASSPTSGGDSDTQYF
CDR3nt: TGTGCCAGCAGCCCGACTAGCGGGGGGGATTCAGATACGCAGTATTTT

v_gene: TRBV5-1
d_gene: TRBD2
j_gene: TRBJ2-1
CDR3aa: CASTATLASYYNEQFF
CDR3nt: TGCGCCAGCACCGCGACACTAGCGTCATACTACAATGAGCAGTTCTTC

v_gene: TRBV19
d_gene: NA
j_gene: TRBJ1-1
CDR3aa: CASTDPGREAFF
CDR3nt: TGTGCCAGTACCGACCCCGGGAGAGAAGCTTTCTTT

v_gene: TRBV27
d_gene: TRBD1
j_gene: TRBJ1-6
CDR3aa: CASSPLGQGISSPLHF
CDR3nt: TGTGCCAGCAGCCCGTTGGGACAGGGTATCAGTTCACCCCTCCACTTT

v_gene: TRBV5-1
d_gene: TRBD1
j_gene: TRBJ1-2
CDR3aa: CASSSEGRDSPNYGYTF
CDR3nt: TGCGCCAGCAGCTCGGAAGGACGGGACAGCCCTAACTATGGCTACACCTTC

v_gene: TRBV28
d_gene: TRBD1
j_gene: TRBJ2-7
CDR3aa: CASSLQGGFSSYEQYF
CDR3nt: TGTGCCAGCAGTTTACAAGGGGGCTTCAGCTCCTACGAGCAGTACTTC

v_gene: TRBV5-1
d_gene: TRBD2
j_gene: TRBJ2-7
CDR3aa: CASSPLAGDSYEQYF
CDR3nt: TGCGCCAGCAGCCCCCTAGCGGGGGACTCCTACGAGCAGTACTTC

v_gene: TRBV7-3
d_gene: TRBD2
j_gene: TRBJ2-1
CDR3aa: CASSPYGRDYNEQFF
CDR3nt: TGTGCCAGCAGCCCCTACGGGAGGGATTACAATGAGCAGTTCTTC

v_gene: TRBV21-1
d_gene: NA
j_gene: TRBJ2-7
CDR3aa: CASSAHRGMGSYEQYF
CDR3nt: TGTGCCAGCAGCGCCCACAGGGGGATGGGCTCCTACGAGCAGTACTTC

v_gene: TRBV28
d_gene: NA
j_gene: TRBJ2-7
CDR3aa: CASTPASRGRQPSYEQYF
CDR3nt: TGTGCCAGCACCCCGGCCTCCCGCGGCCGTCAACCCTCCTACGAGCAGTACTTC

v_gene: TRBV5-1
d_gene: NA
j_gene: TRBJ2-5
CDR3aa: CASSSRVQETQYF
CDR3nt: TGCGCCAGCAGCTCCCGGGTTCAAGAGACCCAGTACTTC

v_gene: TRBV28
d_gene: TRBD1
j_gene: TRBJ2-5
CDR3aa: CASSPDRMAVGETQYF
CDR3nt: TGTGCCAGCAGCCCGGACAGGATGGCGGTAGGGGAGACCCAGTACTTC

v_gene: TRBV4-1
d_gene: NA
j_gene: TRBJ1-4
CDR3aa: CASSHPPGRERGEKLFF
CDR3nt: TGCGCCAGCAGCCACCCTCCCGGCCGGGAGAGAGGTGAAAAACTGTTTTTT